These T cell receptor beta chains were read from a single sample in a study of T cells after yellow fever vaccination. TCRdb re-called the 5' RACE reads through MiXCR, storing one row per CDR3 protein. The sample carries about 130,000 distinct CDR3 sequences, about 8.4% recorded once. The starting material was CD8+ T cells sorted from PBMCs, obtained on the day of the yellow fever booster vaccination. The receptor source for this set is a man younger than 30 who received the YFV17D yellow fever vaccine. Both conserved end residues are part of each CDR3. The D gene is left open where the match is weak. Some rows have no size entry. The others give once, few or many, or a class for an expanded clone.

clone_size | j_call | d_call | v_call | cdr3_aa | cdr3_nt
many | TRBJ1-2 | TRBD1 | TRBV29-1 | CSVVRTGNYGYTF | TGCAGCGTTGTGAGGACAGGGAATTATGGCTACACCTTC
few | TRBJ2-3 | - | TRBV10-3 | CAISALGHRSTDTQYF | TGTGCCATCAGTGCTTTAGGGCACCGAAGCACAGATACGCAGTATTTT
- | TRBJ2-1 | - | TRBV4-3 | CASSQDVGDNEQFF | TGCGCCAGCAGCCAAGATGTTGGGGACAATGAGCAGTTCTTC
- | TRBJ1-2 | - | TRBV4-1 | CASSPPFGDPNYGYTF | TGCGCCAGCAGCCCACCGTTCGGGGACCCTAACTATGGCTACACCTTC
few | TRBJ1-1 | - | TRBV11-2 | CASSFPSGGVSEAFF | TGTGCCAGCAGCTTTCCCTCTGGGGGTGTTAGCGAAGCTTTCTTT
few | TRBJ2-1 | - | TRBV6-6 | CASRTGSYNEQFF | TGTGCCAGCAGAACGGGGTCCTACAATGAGCAGTTCTTC
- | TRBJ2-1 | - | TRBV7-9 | CASSLEGGNEQFF | TGTGCCAGCAGCTTAGAAGGGGGTAATGAGCAGTTCTTC
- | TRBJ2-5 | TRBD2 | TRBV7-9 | CASSWPRGAVLRSQETQYF | TGTGCCAGCAGCTGGCCGCGGGGGGCGGTACTAAGATCCCAAGAGACCCAGTACTTC
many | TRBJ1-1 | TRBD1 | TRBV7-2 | CASSFGTVTEAFF | TGTGCCAGCAGCTTCGGGACAGTCACTGAAGCTTTCTTT
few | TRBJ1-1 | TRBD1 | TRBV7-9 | CASSSRPGQGSEAFF | TGTGCCAGCAGCAGCCGACCGGGACAGGGCTCCGAAGCTTTCTTT
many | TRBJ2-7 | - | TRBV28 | CASSLGAAGIDEQYF | TGTGCCAGCAGTCTTGGGGCGGCAGGGATCGACGAGCAGTACTTC
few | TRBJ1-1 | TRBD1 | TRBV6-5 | CASSSLDRGLLRNTEAFF | TGTGCCAGCAGTTCCCTGGACAGGGGGCTCTTGAGAAACACTGAAGCTTTCTTT
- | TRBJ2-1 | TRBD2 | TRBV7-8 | CASSLTSGDYNEQFF | TGTGCCAGCAGCTTAACTAGCGGGGATTACAATGAGCAGTTCTTC
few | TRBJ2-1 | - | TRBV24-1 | CATSDFGVSDNEQFF | TGTGCCACCAGTGATTTTGGGGTTTCTGATAATGAGCAGTTCTTC
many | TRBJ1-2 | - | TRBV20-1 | CSARDVRDIYGYTF | TGCAGTGCTAGAGATGTCAGGGATATCTATGGCTACACCTTC
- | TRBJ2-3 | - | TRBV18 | CASSPADRLTDTQYF | TGTGCCAGCTCACCAGCCGATAGGCTCACAGATACGCAGTATTTT
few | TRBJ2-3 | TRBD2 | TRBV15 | CATSRDRWRGGVDTQYF | TGTGCCACCAGCAGAGATCGATGGCGGGGGGGCGTAGATACGCAGTATTTT
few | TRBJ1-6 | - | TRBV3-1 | CASSQKHGSSYNSPLHF | TGTGCCAGCAGCCAAAAACATGGGAGCTCCTATAATTCACCCCTCCACTTT
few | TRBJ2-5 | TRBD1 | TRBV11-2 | CASSSTGGPQAQYF | TGTGCCAGCAGCTCGACAGGGGGCCCTCAGGCCCAGTACTTC
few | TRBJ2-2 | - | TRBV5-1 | CASTPEGPNTGELFF | TGCGCCAGCACCCCGGAAGGACCGAACACCGGGGAGCTGTTTTTT
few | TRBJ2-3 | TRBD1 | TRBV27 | CASSLGTDVGTDTQYF | TGTGCCAGCAGTTTAGGGACAGACGTCGGCACAGATACGCAGTATTTT
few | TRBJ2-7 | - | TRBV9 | CASSAEGFSYEQYF | TGTGCCAGCAGCGCCGAGGGGTTCTCCTACGAGCAGTACTTC
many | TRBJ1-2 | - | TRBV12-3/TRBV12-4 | CASSPTPKGNYGYTF | TGTGCCAGCAGTCCTACCCCCAAGGGGAACTATGGCTACACCTTC
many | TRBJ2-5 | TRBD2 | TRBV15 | CATSRPRTALAGDQETQYF | TGTGCCACCAGCAGACCGAGGACGGCTCTAGCGGGGGACCAAGAGACCCAGTACTTC
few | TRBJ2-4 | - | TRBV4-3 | CASSQDPGASIQYF | TGCGCCAGCAGCCAAGATCCAGGGGCGAGCATTCAGTACTTC
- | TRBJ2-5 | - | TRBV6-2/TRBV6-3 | CASSKGYQETQYF | TGTGCCAGCAGTAAGGGATATCAAGAGACCCAGTACTTC
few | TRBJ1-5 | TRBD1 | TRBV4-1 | CASSQDGTGGDQPQHF | TGCGCCAGCAGCCAAGATGGGACAGGGGGCGATCAGCCCCAGCATTTT
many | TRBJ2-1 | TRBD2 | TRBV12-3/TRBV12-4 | CASRNGGVYNEQFF | TGTGCCAGCAGGAACGGGGGGGTCTACAATGAGCAGTTCTTC
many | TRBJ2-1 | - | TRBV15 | CAIGARGEQFF | TGTGCCATCGGTGCGAGGGGAGAGCAGTTCTTC
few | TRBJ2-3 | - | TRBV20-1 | CSARGATDTQYF | TGCAGTGCTAGAGGCGCCACAGATACGCAGTATTTT
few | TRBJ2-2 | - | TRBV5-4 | CASRSKVGELFF | TGTGCCAGCAGATCGAAAGTCGGGGAGCTGTTTTTT
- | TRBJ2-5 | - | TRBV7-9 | CASSSPLGLVGTQYF | TGTGCCAGCAGCTCACCGTTGGGGCTAGTGGGGACCCAGTACTTC